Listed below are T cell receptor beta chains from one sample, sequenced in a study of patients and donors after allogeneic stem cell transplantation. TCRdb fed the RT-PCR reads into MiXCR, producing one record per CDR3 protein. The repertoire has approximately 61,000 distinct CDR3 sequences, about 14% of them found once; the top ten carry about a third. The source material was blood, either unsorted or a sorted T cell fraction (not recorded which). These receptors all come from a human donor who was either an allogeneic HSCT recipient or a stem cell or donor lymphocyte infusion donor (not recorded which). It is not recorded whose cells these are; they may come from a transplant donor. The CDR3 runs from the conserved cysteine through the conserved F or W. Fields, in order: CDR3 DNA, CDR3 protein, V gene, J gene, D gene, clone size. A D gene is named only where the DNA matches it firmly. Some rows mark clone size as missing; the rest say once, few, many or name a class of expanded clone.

CDR3nt: TGTGCCAGCACCAGATTTGATTCAGGGAATCAGCCCCAGCATTTT; CDR3aa: CASTRFDSGNQPQHF; v_gene: TRBV5-6; j_gene: TRBJ1-5; d_gene: -; abundance: many
CDR3nt: TGTGCCATCAGTGAGTCGAACCAGCAGAGCGGCCCGTACGGGGAGCTGTTTTTT; CDR3aa: CAISESNQQSGPYGELFF; v_gene: TRBV10-3; j_gene: TRBJ2-2; d_gene: -; abundance: -
CDR3nt: TGCAGCGCCATGAGGGGGCGCGGGAACGGGGAGCTGTTTTTT; CDR3aa: CSAMRGRGNGELFF; v_gene: TRBV29-1; j_gene: TRBJ2-2; d_gene: -; abundance: few
CDR3nt: TGTGCCAGCAGTTTATCGATTGGGACTAGCGGGACAGGTACGCAGTATTTT; CDR3aa: CASSLSIGTSGTGTQYF; v_gene: TRBV27; j_gene: TRBJ2-3; d_gene: TRBD2; abundance: many
CDR3nt: TGTGCCAGCAGTTTTGGACTAGCGGGAGGTTCAGATACGCAGTATTTT; CDR3aa: CASSFGLAGGSDTQYF; v_gene: TRBV12-3/TRBV12-4; j_gene: TRBJ2-3; d_gene: TRBD2; abundance: -
CDR3nt: TGCAGTGCTAGAGACGGACAGGGGGCTTATGGCTACACCTTC; CDR3aa: CSARDGQGAYGYTF; v_gene: TRBV20-1; j_gene: TRBJ1-2; d_gene: TRBD1; abundance: few
CDR3nt: TGCGCCAGCAGCTACCGCCGCGGACAGGGGATGGGTTACGAGCAGTACTTC; CDR3aa: CASSYRRGQGMGYEQYF; v_gene: TRBV5-1; j_gene: TRBJ2-7; d_gene: TRBD1; abundance: few
CDR3nt: TGTGCCAGCAGCTTCACAGATGCTAACTATGGCTACACCTTC; CDR3aa: CASSFTDANYGYTF; v_gene: TRBV7-9; j_gene: TRBJ1-2; d_gene: -; abundance: many
CDR3nt: TGTGCCAGCAGCCCGCAGGGGGCGTCCTACGAGCAGTACTTC; CDR3aa: CASSPQGASYEQYF; v_gene: TRBV5-5; j_gene: TRBJ2-7; d_gene: TRBD1; abundance: many
CDR3nt: TGTGCCAGCAGTCCAGTTGGCCTAGCGGGAGGGGGGGATGAGCAGTTCTTC; CDR3aa: CASSPVGLAGGGDEQFF; v_gene: TRBV12-3/TRBV12-4; j_gene: TRBJ2-1; d_gene: TRBD2; abundance: few
CDR3nt: TGCGCCAGCAGATCGGGACAGGGTCTTTTCCGGTTGGACACTGAAGCTTTCTTT; CDR3aa: CASRSGQGLFRLDTEAFF; v_gene: TRBV5-1; j_gene: TRBJ1-1; d_gene: TRBD1; abundance: many
CDR3nt: TGTGCCAGCAGCTCCACACGGGATGGCTTTCAGTACTTC; CDR3aa: CASSSTRDGFQYF; v_gene: TRBV7-9; j_gene: TRBJ2-4; d_gene: -; abundance: few
CDR3nt: TGTGCCAGCAGTGAATCGCGGGGCTCGGGGGGCACAGATACGCAGTATTTT; CDR3aa: CASSESRGSGGTDTQYF; v_gene: TRBV25-1; j_gene: TRBJ2-3; d_gene: -; abundance: -
CDR3nt: TGTGCGAGCAGCGGAGGTCTTAATACCTACGAGCAGTACTTC; CDR3aa: CASSGGLNTYEQYF; v_gene: TRBV7-6; j_gene: TRBJ2-7; d_gene: -; abundance: -
CDR3nt: TGTGCCAGCAGTAAACTGAAACCGGAGCAAGAGACCCAGTACTTC; CDR3aa: CASSKLKPEQETQYF; v_gene: TRBV27; j_gene: TRBJ2-5; d_gene: -; abundance: many
CDR3nt: TGTGCCACCAGTGATTTGCCGGGACAGGGAAAATCCTACGAGCAGTACTTC; CDR3aa: CATSDLPGQGKSYEQYF; v_gene: TRBV24-1; j_gene: TRBJ2-7; d_gene: TRBD1; abundance: few
CDR3nt: TGTGCCACCGCGACACAAACCTCCTACGAGCAGTACTTC; CDR3aa: CATATQTSYEQYF; v_gene: TRBV19; j_gene: TRBJ2-7; d_gene: -; abundance: few
CDR3nt: TGTGCCAGTAGTCTACTAGGGAGCTATGGCTACACCTTC; CDR3aa: CASSLLGSYGYTF; v_gene: TRBV19; j_gene: TRBJ1-2; d_gene: -; abundance: once
CDR3nt: TGTGCCAGCAGTTTGGCGGGAGTAAGAGATACGCAGTATTTT; CDR3aa: CASSLAGVRDTQYF; v_gene: TRBV6-6; j_gene: TRBJ2-3; d_gene: TRBD2; abundance: few
CDR3nt: TGTGCCAGCAGCCGCGGGACTAGCGGGAGTGGCGAGCAGTACTTC; CDR3aa: CASSRGTSGSGEQYF; v_gene: TRBV3-1; j_gene: TRBJ2-7; d_gene: TRBD2; abundance: few
CDR3nt: TGTGCCACCCTACCTGACAGAGATAGCAATCAGCCCCAGCATTTT; CDR3aa: CATLPDRDSNQPQHF; v_gene: TRBV19; j_gene: TRBJ1-5; d_gene: -; abundance: few
CDR3nt: TGTGCCAGCAGTTTAAGCGGGGGAAATTATGGCTACACCTTC; CDR3aa: CASSLSGGNYGYTF; v_gene: TRBV6-5; j_gene: TRBJ1-2; d_gene: -; abundance: many
CDR3nt: TGTGCCAGCAGTTACGGGCTAGCGGGAGGGAGCAATGAGCAGTTCTTC; CDR3aa: CASSYGLAGGSNEQFF; v_gene: TRBV6-5; j_gene: TRBJ2-1; d_gene: TRBD2; abundance: few
CDR3nt: TGTGCCAGTAGTACCCGCCTAGCGGCTTCCTACGAGCAGTACTTC; CDR3aa: CASSTRLAASYEQYF; v_gene: TRBV19; j_gene: TRBJ2-7; d_gene: TRBD2; abundance: -
CDR3nt: TGTGCCAGCAGCCAAGAAGTTGGGACGGACTACGAGCAGTACTTC; CDR3aa: CASSQEVGTDYEQYF; v_gene: TRBV3-1; j_gene: TRBJ2-7; d_gene: -; abundance: -
CDR3nt: TGTGCCAGCAGTTTATCCGGGACAGGGACGTGGAGCAATCAGCCCCAGCATTTT; CDR3aa: CASSLSGTGTWSNQPQHF; v_gene: TRBV27; j_gene: TRBJ1-5; d_gene: TRBD1; abundance: many
CDR3nt: TGTGCCAGCGGGAGCCGGTTCTCCTACGGCACAGATACGCAGTATTTT; CDR3aa: CASGSRFSYGTDTQYF; v_gene: TRBV6-2/TRBV6-3; j_gene: TRBJ2-3; d_gene: -; abundance: few
CDR3nt: TGTGCCAGCGAGGCGGGAGTGGGCACAGATACGCAGTATTTT; CDR3aa: CASEAGVGTDTQYF; v_gene: TRBV12-3/TRBV12-4; j_gene: TRBJ2-3; d_gene: TRBD2; abundance: -
CDR3nt: TGTGCCATCAACAGGCGAGCAGGGGCGAACACGGAAGCTTTCTTT; CDR3aa: CAINRRAGANTEAFF; v_gene: TRBV10-3; j_gene: TRBJ1-1; d_gene: -; abundance: many
CDR3nt: TGCGCCAGCAGCGAAGGGCATGGCTACACCTTC; CDR3aa: CASSEGHGYTF; v_gene: TRBV5-1; j_gene: TRBJ1-2; d_gene: -; abundance: large
CDR3nt: TGTGCCAGCAGTTTTGGCGCCAGGACCTTAGACTACTACGAGCAGTACTTC; CDR3aa: CASSFGARTLDYYEQYF; v_gene: TRBV12-3/TRBV12-4; j_gene: TRBJ2-7; d_gene: -; abundance: many
CDR3nt: TGCAGTGCTAGAGATGAAAACGAGCAGTACTTC; CDR3aa: CSARDENEQYF; v_gene: TRBV20-1; j_gene: TRBJ2-7; d_gene: -; abundance: many
CDR3nt: TGCAGCGTTGGGTCGACAGTTTCCCTTAACTATGGCTACACCTTC; CDR3aa: CSVGSTVSLNYGYTF; v_gene: TRBV29-1; j_gene: TRBJ1-2; d_gene: -; abundance: many
CDR3nt: TGTGCCAGCAGTTTCCCGTCTTTGGGCCACGAGCAGTACTTC; CDR3aa: CASSFPSLGHEQYF; v_gene: TRBV12-3/TRBV12-4; j_gene: TRBJ2-7; d_gene: -; abundance: -
CDR3nt: TGTGCCAGCTTGCCCCGGGACAGGGACCACTATGGCTACACCTTC; CDR3aa: CASLPRDRDHYGYTF; v_gene: TRBV5-4; j_gene: TRBJ1-2; d_gene: TRBD1; abundance: many
CDR3nt: TGCGCCAGCAGCTCGTTGGGATCCTTCTCCTACAATGAGCAGTTCTTC; CDR3aa: CASSSLGSFSYNEQFF; v_gene: TRBV5-1; j_gene: TRBJ2-1; d_gene: -; abundance: few
CDR3nt: TGCGCCAGCAGCCCCCTGACAGGGTTGAACACTGAAGCTTTCTTT; CDR3aa: CASSPLTGLNTEAFF; v_gene: TRBV5-1; j_gene: TRBJ1-1; d_gene: TRBD1; abundance: many
CDR3nt: TGTGCCAGCAGCCAAGAGGGACAGGGAGTCTACAATGAGCAGTTCTTC; CDR3aa: CASSQEGQGVYNEQFF; v_gene: TRBV3-1; j_gene: TRBJ2-1; d_gene: TRBD1; abundance: -
CDR3nt: TGTGCCAGCAGCAAGTCAGGACAGGTGCCCAATGAGCAGTTCTTC; CDR3aa: CASSKSGQVPNEQFF; v_gene: TRBV12-3/TRBV12-4; j_gene: TRBJ2-1; d_gene: TRBD1; abundance: -
CDR3nt: TGTGCCAGTAGTATTAGAGGACCTCCCCAGGGCACTGAAGCTTTCTTT; CDR3aa: CASSIRGPPQGTEAFF; v_gene: TRBV19; j_gene: TRBJ1-1; d_gene: -; abundance: many
CDR3nt: TGTGCCAGCAGCCAGACAGGGGCAACTGAAGCTTTCTTT; CDR3aa: CASSQTGATEAFF; v_gene: TRBV3-1; j_gene: TRBJ1-1; d_gene: TRBD1; abundance: many